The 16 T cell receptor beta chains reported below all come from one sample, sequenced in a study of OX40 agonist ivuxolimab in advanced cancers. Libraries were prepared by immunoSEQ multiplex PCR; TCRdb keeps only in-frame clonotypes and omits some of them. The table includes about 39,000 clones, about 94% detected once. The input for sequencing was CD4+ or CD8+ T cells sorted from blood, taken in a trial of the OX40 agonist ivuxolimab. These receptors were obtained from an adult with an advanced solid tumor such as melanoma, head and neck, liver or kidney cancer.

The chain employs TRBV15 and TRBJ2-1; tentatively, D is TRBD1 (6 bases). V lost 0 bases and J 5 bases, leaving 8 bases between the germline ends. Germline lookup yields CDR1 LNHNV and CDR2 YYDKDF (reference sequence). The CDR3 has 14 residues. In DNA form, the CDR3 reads TGTGCCACCAGCAGAGAAAACAGGGACAATGAGCAGTTCTTC. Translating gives CATSRENRDNEQFF.

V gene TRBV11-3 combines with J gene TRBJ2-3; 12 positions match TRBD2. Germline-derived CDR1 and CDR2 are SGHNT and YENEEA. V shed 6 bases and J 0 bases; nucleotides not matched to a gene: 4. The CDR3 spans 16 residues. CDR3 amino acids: CASSGLAGYSTDTQYF. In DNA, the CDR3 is TGTGCCAGCAGTGGACTAGCGGGGTATAGCACAGATACGCAGTATTTT.

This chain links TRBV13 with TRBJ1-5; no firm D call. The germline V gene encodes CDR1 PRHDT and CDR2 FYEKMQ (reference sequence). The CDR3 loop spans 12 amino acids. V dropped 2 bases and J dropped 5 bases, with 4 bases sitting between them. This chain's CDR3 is CASSLRDQPQHF. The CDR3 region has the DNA TGTGCCAGCAGCTTAAGAGATCAGCCCCAGCATTTT.

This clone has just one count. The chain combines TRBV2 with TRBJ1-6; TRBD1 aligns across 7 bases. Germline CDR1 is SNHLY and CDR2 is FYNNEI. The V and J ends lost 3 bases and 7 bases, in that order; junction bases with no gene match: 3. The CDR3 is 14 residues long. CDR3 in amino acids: CASSEAGGNSPLHF. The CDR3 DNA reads TGTGCCAGCAGTGAGGCAGGGGGAAATTCACCCCTCCACTTT. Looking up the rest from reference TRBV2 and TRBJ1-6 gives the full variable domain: EPEVTQTPSHQVTQMGQEVILRCVPISNHLYFYWYRQILGQKVEFLVSFYNNEISEKSEIFDDQFSVERPDGSNFTLKIRSTKLEDSAMYFCASSEAGGNSPLHFGNGTRLTVT.

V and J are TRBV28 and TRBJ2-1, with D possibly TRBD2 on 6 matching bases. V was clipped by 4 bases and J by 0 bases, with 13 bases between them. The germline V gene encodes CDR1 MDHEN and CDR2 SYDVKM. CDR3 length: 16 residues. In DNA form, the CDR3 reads TGTGCCAGCAGTTCTCCACGGGAGCGCTCCTACAATGAGCAGTTCTTC. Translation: CASSSPRERSYNEQFF.

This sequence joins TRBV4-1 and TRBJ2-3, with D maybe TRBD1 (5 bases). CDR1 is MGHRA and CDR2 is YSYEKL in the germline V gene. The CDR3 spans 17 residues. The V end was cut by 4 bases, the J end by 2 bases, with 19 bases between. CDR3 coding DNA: TGCGCCAGCAGCCCACTATCGGGCCAGGGTACCACAGATACGCAGTATTTT. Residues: CASSPLSGQGTTDTQYF.

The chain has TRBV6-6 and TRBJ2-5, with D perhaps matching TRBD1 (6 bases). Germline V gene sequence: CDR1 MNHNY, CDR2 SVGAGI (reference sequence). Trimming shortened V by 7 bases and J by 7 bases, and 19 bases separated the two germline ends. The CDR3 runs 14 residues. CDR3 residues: CASTELGQLGTQYF. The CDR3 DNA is TGTGCCAGCACCGAGCTCGGACAGTTGGGGACCCAGTACTTC.

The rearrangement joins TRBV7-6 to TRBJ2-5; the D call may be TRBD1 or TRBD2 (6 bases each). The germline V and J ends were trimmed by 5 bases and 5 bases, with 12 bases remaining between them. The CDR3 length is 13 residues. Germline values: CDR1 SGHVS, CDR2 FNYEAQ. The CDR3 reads CASSRGPAETQYF. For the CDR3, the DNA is TGTGCCAGCAGCCGGGGGCCAGCTGAGACCCAGTACTTC.

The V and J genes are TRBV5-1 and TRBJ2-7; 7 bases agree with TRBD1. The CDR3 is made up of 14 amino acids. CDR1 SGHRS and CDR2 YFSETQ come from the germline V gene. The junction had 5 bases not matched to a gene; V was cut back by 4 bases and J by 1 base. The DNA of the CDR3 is TGCGCCAGCAGCGCGCGACAGGGATCCTACGAGCAGTACTTC. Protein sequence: CASSARQGSYEQYF.

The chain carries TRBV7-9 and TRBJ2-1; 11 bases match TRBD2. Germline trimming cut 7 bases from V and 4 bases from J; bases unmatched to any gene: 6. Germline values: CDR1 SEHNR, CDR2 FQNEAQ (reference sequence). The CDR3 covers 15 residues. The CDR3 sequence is CASTAIAGGYNEQFF. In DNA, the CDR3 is TGTGCCAGCACAGCTATAGCGGGAGGGTACAATGAGCAGTTCTTC. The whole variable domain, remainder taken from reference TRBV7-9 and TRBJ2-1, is DTGVSQNPRHKITKRGQNVTFRCDPISEHNRLYWYRQTLGQGPEFLTYFQNEAQLEKSRLLSDRFSAERPKGSFSTLEIQRTEQGDSAMYLCASTAIAGGYNEQFFGPGTRLTVL.

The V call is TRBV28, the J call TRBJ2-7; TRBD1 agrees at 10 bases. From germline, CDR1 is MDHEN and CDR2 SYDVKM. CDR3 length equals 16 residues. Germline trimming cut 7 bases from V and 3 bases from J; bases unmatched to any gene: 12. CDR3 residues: CASTTWGGQGSYEQYF. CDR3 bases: TGTGCCAGCACCACCTGGGGGGGACAGGGGAGCTACGAGCAGTACTTC. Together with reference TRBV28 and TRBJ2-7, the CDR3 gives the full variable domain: DVKVTQSSRYLVKRTGEKVFLECVQDMDHENMFWYRQDPGLGLRLIYFSYDVKMKEKGDIPEGYSVSREKKERFSLILESASTNQTSMYLCASTTWGGQGSYEQYFGPGTRLTVT.

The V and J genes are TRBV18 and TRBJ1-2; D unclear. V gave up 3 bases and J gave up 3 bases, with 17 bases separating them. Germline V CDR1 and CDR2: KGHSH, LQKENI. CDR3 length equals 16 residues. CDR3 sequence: CASSPDFATQHYGYTF. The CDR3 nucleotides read TGTGCCAGCTCACCTGACTTTGCCACACAACACTATGGCTACACCTTC.

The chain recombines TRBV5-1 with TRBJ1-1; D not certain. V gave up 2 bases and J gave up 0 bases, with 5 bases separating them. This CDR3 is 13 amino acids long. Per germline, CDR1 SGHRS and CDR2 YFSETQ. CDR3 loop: CASSLFLNTEAFF. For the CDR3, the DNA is TGCGCCAGCAGCTTATTCCTGAACACTGAAGCTTTCTTT.

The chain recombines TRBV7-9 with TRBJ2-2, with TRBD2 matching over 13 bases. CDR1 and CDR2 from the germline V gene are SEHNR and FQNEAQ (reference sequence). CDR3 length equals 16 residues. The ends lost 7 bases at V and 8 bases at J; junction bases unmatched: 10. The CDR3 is CASIETRTSGSGELFF. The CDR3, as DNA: TGTGCCAGCATCGAAACTAGGACTAGCGGGAGTGGGGAGCTGTTTTTT.

The CDR3 DNA is TGTGCCAGCAGTCCATCGCCGGACAGCGTATCCTACGAGCAGTACTTC. It yields the protein CASSPSPDSVSYEQYF. The chain has TRBV28 and TRBJ2-7; possible D gene TRBD1, 6 bases. This CDR3 has 16 residues. Per the germline V gene, CDR1 is MDHEN and CDR2 is SYDVKM. V shed 5 bases and J shed 1 base, with 18 bases lying between them.

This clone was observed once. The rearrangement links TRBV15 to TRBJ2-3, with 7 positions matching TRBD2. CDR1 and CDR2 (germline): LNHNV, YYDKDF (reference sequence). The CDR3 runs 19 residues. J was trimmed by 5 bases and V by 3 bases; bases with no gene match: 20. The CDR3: CATSSIPSGVWNTRDTQYF. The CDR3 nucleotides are TGTGCCACCAGCAGTATCCCGAGCGGGGTTTGGAACACACGAGATACGCAGTATTTT.